The 22 T cell receptor beta chains reported below all come from one sample, sequenced in a study of blood T cell repertoires in COVID-19. Sequenced by immunoSEQ multiplex PCR; TCRdb stores in-frame clones only, minus some. The sample shows 290,000 or so clones, about 90% of them seen only once. Sequences were obtained from peripheral blood. These receptors came from a man aged 18 to 29 with active or convalescent COVID-19.

The chain has TRBV20-1 and TRBJ1-1, with 8 nucleotides matching TRBD1. CDR3 length equals 15 residues. V lost 3 bases, J lost 0 bases, and 6 bases stayed unmatched. Germline V gene data show CDR1 as DFQATT and CDR2 as SNEGSKA (reference sequence). The CDR3 coding sequence is TGCAGTGCTAGTAGGACAGGGTACGTGAACACTGAAGCTTTCTTT. It translates to CSASRTGYVNTEAFF.

The chain couples TRBV4-1 to TRBJ1-2; D is ambiguous. The ends were cut back, 5 bases at V and 1 base at J, with 11 bases in the middle. Looked up from germline, CDR1 is MGHRA and CDR2 is YSYEKL. The length of the CDR3 is 14 residues. DNA of the CDR3: TGCGCCAGCAGCGTCGAAGAGCGTAACTATGGCTACACCTTC. This translates into CASSVEERNYGYTF.

The V call is TRBV5-1, the J call TRBJ2-1; possibly TRBD2 for D (5 bases). From germline, CDR1 is SGHRS and CDR2 YFSETQ. The CDR3 is 14 residues long. V was cut by 2 bases and J by 9 bases, with 15 bases left in between. DNA of the CDR3: TGCGCCAGCAGCTTTGGCGATAGCGTTGGTGAGCAGTTCTTC. This translates into CASSFGDSVGEQFF.

A single count supports this clone. The chain couples TRBV14 to TRBJ2-1; D is perhaps TRBD1 (5 bases). Trimming removed 7 bases at V and 6 bases at J, with 19 bases between. Germline CDR1 is SGHDN and CDR2 is FVKESK. CDR3 length equals 15 residues. CDR3 region: CASTKLGQNLNEQFF. CDR3 nucleotide sequence: TGTGCCAGCACTAAGCTTGGACAAAACCTCAATGAGCAGTTCTTC. Variable domain in full (rest from reference TRBV14 and TRBJ2-1): EAGVTQFPSHSVIEKGQTVTLRCDPISGHDNLYWYRRVMGKEIKFLLHFVKESKQDESGMPNNRFLAERTGGTYSTLKVQPAELEDSGVYFCASTKLGQNLNEQFFGPGTRLTVL.

This clone was counted a single time. The CDR3 protein is CASTPFSDNTQYF. Written as DNA, the CDR3 is TGTGCCAGCACCCCGTTCTCGGACAATACGCAGTATTTT. The chain has TRBV7-9 and TRBJ2-3; D might be TRBD1 (5 bases). With 7 bases removed from V and 7 bases from J, the gap between germline ends came to 15 bases. Germline assignment: CDR1 SEHNR and CDR2 FQNEAQ (reference sequence). The CDR3 is made up of 13 amino acids.

This clone was found a few times. CDR3 nucleotide sequence: TGCAGCGTCAATAGCGGGAGGAACGAGCAGTACTTC. Translation gives CSVNSGRNEQYF. The chain combines TRBV29-1 with TRBJ2-7, with 10 bases fitting TRBD2. Germline loops: CDR1 SQVTM, CDR2 ANQGSEA. The V and J ends lost 6 bases and 5 bases, in that order; junction bases with no gene match: 4. The CDR3 spans 12 residues.

The chain recombines TRBV12-5 with TRBJ2-1; 11 bases match TRBD1. From germline, CDR1 is LGHNT and CDR2 FRNRAP. V lost 4 bases, J lost 12 bases, and 14 bases stayed unmatched. The CDR3 sequence is 16 residues long. The CDR3 DNA sequence: TGTGCTAGTGGTTCGATCGGACAGGGGGCAAATGAGGGGCAGTTCTTC. Its protein is CASGSIGQGANEGQFF.

The chain's CDR3 is CASSREGYEQYF. CDR3 nucleotides: TGCGCCAGCAGCCGGGAGGGGTACGAGCAGTACTTC. This sequence joins TRBV5-1 and TRBJ2-7; 8 bases line up with TRBD2. V shed 4 bases, J shed 4 bases, and the junction held 1 base outside the gene matches. CDR1 is SGHRS and CDR2 is YFSETQ in the germline V gene. The CDR3 length is 12 residues. Based on the CDR3 plus reference TRBV5-1 and TRBJ2-7, the full variable domain is KAGVTQTPRYLIKTRGQQVTLSCSPISGHRSVSWYQQTPGQGLQFLFEYFSETQRNKGNFPGRFSGRQFSNSRSEMNVSTLELGDSALYLCASSREGYEQYFGPGTRLTVT.

Note on this clone: The final CDR3 position lacks the conserved phenylalanine or tryptophan, pointing to a likely read error. No DNA is shown, since the ends of the CDR3 on it are uncertain; the CDR3 is the one TCRdb lists. The V and J genes are TRBV29-1 and TRBJ2-4; the D call in the table, TRBD1, was not verified against the DNA. CDR1 SQVTM and CDR2 ANQGSEA come from the germline V gene. Both ends counted, the CDR3 spans 9 residues. CDR3 region: CSVEEADIY.

The chain joins TRBV5-1 to TRBJ2-1; D possibly corresponds to TRBD2 (5 bases). CDR1 and CDR2 (germline): SGHRS, YFSETQ. The V and J ends lost 3 bases and 4 bases respectively, with 17 bases between them. The CDR3 has 16 residues. CDR3 amino acids: CASSSHTTGSYNEQFF. CDR3 coding DNA: TGCGCCAGCAGCTCCCACACGACGGGGTCGTACAATGAGCAGTTCTTC.

This sequence joins TRBV3-1 (or the pseudogene TRBV3-2) and TRBJ2-3; possibly TRBD2 for D (5 bases). CDR3 length: 17 residues. The ends were cut back, 4 bases at V and 2 bases at J, with 19 bases in the middle. Germline assignment: CDR1 LGHDT and CDR2 YNNKEL (reference sequence). For the CDR3, the DNA is TGTGCCAGCAGCCCAACTAGGGCCTCCTCCCTCACAGATACGCAGTATTTT. Translating it yields CASSPTRASSLTDTQYF.

The CDR3 here is CASSLGTVGKETQYF. The CDR3 DNA sequence: TGCGCCAGCAGCCTCGGGACAGTGGGGAAAGAGACCCAGTACTTC. This chain connects TRBV5-1 to TRBJ2-5; 7 bases match TRBD1. The CDR3 is made up of 15 amino acids. CDR1 is SGHRS and CDR2 is YFSETQ in the germline V gene. The V and J ends lost 4 bases and 3 bases, in that order; junction bases with no gene match: 9.

The rearrangement uses TRBV6-5 and TRBJ2-1; TRBD1 aligns across 11 bases. The CDR3 runs to 15 residues. V lost 6 bases and J lost 6; bases outside the gene matches: 7. Germline V lookup: CDR1 MNHEY, CDR2 SVGAGI. CDR3 loop: CASRPDRGLVNEQFF. DNA for the CDR3: TGTGCCAGCAGACCGGACAGGGGGCTCGTCAATGAGCAGTTCTTC.

There are a few counts of this clone. This rearrangement joins TRBV5-4 to TRBJ2-7, with TRBD2 identical over 8 bases. CDR1 is SGHNT, CDR2 YYREEE, per germline (reference sequence). With V trimmed by 0 bases and J by 7 bases, 6 bases remained unmatched. There are 14 residues in the CDR3. CDR3 nucleotides: TGTGCCAGCAGCTTGGCGGGAGGGCCTCGAGAGCAGTACTTC. Protein: CASSLAGGPREQYF.

The chain combines TRBV6-5 with TRBJ2-1; 12 bases match TRBD2. V lost 3 bases to trimming and J lost 9 bases; unmatched junction nucleotides: 6. This CDR3 region has 15 residues. Germline CDR1 MNHEY, CDR2 SVGAGI. CDR3 DNA sequence: TGTGCCAGCAGTTATCTAGCGGGGGGGGACACTGAGCAGTTCTTC. Its translation: CASSYLAGGDTEQFF.

This clone was counted between two and nine times. V gene TRBV2 combines with J gene TRBJ1-5; possibly TRBD1 for D (6 bases). Trimming removed 6 bases at V and 2 bases at J, with 14 bases between. The CDR3 spans 15 residues. In germline, CDR1 is SNHLY, CDR2 FYNNEI. The CDR3 DNA sequence: TGTGCCAGCAGACCCGACAGGTACGGCAATCAGCCCCAGCATTTT. Translating gives CASRPDRYGNQPQHF.

The chain carries TRBV2 and TRBJ1-1; D is unresolved. Germline CDR1 is SNHLY and CDR2 is FYNNEI. This CDR3 is built from 14 residues. As DNA, the CDR3 is TGTGTCCACCTCGTGAGGTCCACGCGATTGGAAGCTTTCTTT. This codes for CVHLVRSTRLEAFF.

Turning to this clone: This specimen includes other DNA sequences encoding the same CDR3. The rearrangement links TRBV27 to TRBJ1-1; D perhaps matches TRBD1 (5 bases). CDR3 length equals 13 residues. Germline CDR1 and CDR2: MNHEY and SMNVEV (reference sequence). The V end lost 2 bases, the J end lost 4 bases, and 8 bases lay between the germline ends. The CDR3 region is CASSLGGATEAFF. CDR3 DNA: TGTGCCAGCAGTTTAGGTGGGGCCACTGAAGCTTTCTTT.

J is TRBJ1-1 and V is TRBV23-1, with TRBD1 as a possible D gene (6 bases). TRBV23-1 is recorded as an ORF, its role being uncertain. The CDR3 loop spans 14 amino acids. Trimming took off 2 bases at V and 7 bases at J, with 14 bases between the two ends. For the CDR3, the DNA is TGCGCCAGCAGTCAAACCAACCTGGACAGTGAAGCTTTCTTT. Protein product: CASSQTNLDSEAFF.

The chain has TRBV28 and TRBJ1-4; the D gene is possibly TRBD1 (5 bases). This CDR3 is 13 amino acids long. Trimming pared 11 bases from V and 5 bases from J, leaving 15 bases between. CDR1 MDHEN and CDR2 SYDVKM come from the germline V gene. The CDR3 DNA follows: TGTGCCTTGCGACAGCCGAAGAATGAAAAACTGTTTTTT. Translating gives CALRQPKNEKLFF.

This clone was observed a handful of times. The V gene is TRBV7-4, the J gene TRBJ1-4, with TRBD1 matching over 7 bases. This CDR3 contains 17 residues. V shed 5 bases, J shed 8 bases, and the junction held 17 bases outside the gene matches. Germline V lookup: CDR1 SGHVT, CDR2 SQSDAQ. The CDR3 sequence: CASSGGQPLIRNEKLFF. DNA of the CDR3: TGTGCCAGCAGCGGGGGACAGCCCCTGATAAGAAACGAAAAACTGTTTTTT.

The chain carries TRBV9 and TRBJ2-3; TRBD2 matches 7 bases. The germline gives CDR1 SGDLS, CDR2 YYNGEE. This CDR3 is 16 amino acids long. V dropped 4 bases and J dropped 1; count of bases not matched to a gene: 9. The CDR3 is CASSPLLAGGTDTQYF. The CDR3, as DNA: TGTGCCAGCAGCCCCCTACTGGCGGGAGGCACAGATACGCAGTATTTT.